The entry below gives a single T cell receptor (beta chain) sequence along with its context. This clone was seen once. Its antigen has not been determined. No clone much larger than this one lies a single base away; base qualities are absent. These data originate in a study of cytomegalovirus exposure and HLA in healthy donors (TCRdb year 2017). Some background on the complete study: An earlier analysis of 587 of the donors reported about 290 Gb of sequence data and 100 million to 140 million unique TCR beta sequences from some 180 million T cells. Roughly 320 gigabases of sequencing data and 70 million to 100 million unique TCR sequences made up an early release that covered approximately 650 HLA-typed donors. Among the approximately 420 genotyped donors, around 81% belonged to the genetic ancestry cluster associated with self-reported Caucasian donors. The study aimed to test whether signatures of past pathogen exposure could be identified by cataloging public T cell receptors. The study profiled the T cell repertoires of about 720 subjects by immunosequencing and related them to cytomegalovirus serostatus. In addition to the first cohort of 666 subjects, a separate validation cohort of 120 different subjects was used. To predict cytomegalovirus infection status, the study brought together high-throughput TCR immunosequencing, statistical association of individual TCRs with disease status, and machine learning. In a later analysis, previously published TCR beta repertoires from some 640 donors were re-analyzed and high-resolution HLA genotyping was added so that TCR occurrence patterns could be studied. In the later analysis, no new phenotypic data were used to find candidate immune exposures; instead, reliance was placed on TCR beta sequences and their occurrence across donors. In an earlier analysis of around 540 of the donors, high-throughput TCR beta sequencing was used to judge whether each TCR beta V gene segment behaved as functional or pseudogenic. Alongside the repertoire data, information on donor age, sex, ethnicity and CMV serostatus was compiled. A later genetic analysis used genome-wide SNP genotypes for about 60% of the roughly 700 donors, treating that subset as a discovery cohort. All discovery cohort repertoires had been generated using a single sequencing platform. HLA typing included class I and class II loci at four-digit resolution. Typing coverage varied by locus: roughly 629-630 donors for A, B, C, DRB1 and DQB1; roughly 560 for DQA1; around 610 for DPA1; more than 450 for DPB1. About five DR-DQ haplotypes were treated as single units for association and clustering because of strong linkage in the cohort. On average, roughly 250,000 unique TCR beta nucleotide sequences were sequenced per donor among 300 to 500 genotyped donors of the cohort, with roughly 19% of those sequences being non-productive.

The cohort was made up of several hundred healthy bone marrow donors. At the time of sampling, every cohort member was nominally healthy, though immune exposures that went unrecorded were likely present. The donor was CMV seropositive and belonged to the group of about 290 seropositive cohort members. A peripheral blood sample was provided by each donor, and peripheral blood mononuclear cells were used for TCR beta sequencing. Genomic DNA extraction from the blood cell samples was performed with the Qiagen DNeasy Blood Extraction Kit. The library came from the immunoSEQ multiplex PCR assay. For the multiplex PCR, a mixture combining 60 forward primers for TCR Vbeta segments and 13 reverse primers for TCR Jbeta segments was used. A multiplex PCR assay on genomic DNA amplified the CDR3 region of rearranged TCR beta genes. On the Illumina HiSeq System, the amplified TCR beta libraries were sequenced as 87-base-pair reads. The paper's data handling went like this. A later analysis counted around 72 million unique TCR beta chains across the 650 to 700 repertoires, and roughly 11 million of these chains were shared by at least two donors. Raw reads were error-corrected and collapsed into unique sequences with a nearest-neighbor algorithm that merged closely related sequences to remove PCR and sequencing errors. CDR3 sequences were aligned to IMGT reference sequences to assign V, D and J gene segments. For a sequence to be retained, a match of at least six nucleotides to both a V gene segment and a J gene segment was required. Rearrangements were called productive when the CDR3 lacked stop codons and stayed in frame with V and J; all others were non-productive. CDR3 was defined according to IMGT convention as the region running from the second conserved V-encoded cysteine to the conserved J-encoded phenylalanine. The earlier analysis of 587 of the donors excluded sequences that lacked an unambiguous match to a single V gene segment. In an earlier analysis of several hundred of the donors, a V segment was called functional when productive rearrangements were above 56.7%, and segregating when the standard deviation between donors exceeded 5%. To diagnose cytomegalovirus status from the catalog of TCR beta chain sequences, a statistical classification framework was built. A later analysis assigned V and J genes by comparing TCR nucleotide sequences with IMGT/GENE-DB human TR gene sequences. Using the TCRdist pipeline, a later analysis assigned CDR3 sequences along with most-parsimonious VDJ recombination scenarios. In a later analysis, each TCR beta chain was defined by its CDR3 amino acid sequence together with its V-gene family, and reads without a unique V-gene family were excluded. As a way to deal with suspected cross-contamination and a sequencing artifact, a later analysis dropped 450 to 600 nucleotide sequences that were highly shared and had low generation probability. In a later analysis, a clonal expansion index for each public chain was calculated from normalized within-repertoire ranks of inferred template counts. In a later analysis, generation probabilities were computed using a VDJ recombination model fitted to out-of-frame rearrangements, and the results were checked against IGoR. In a later analysis, TCR-TCR, TCR-HLA and TCR-CMV co-occurrence was scored with hypergeometric tests, and a repertoire-size bias correction was applied to TCR pairs. To estimate false discovery rates, a later analysis permuted the HLA or CMV assignments 20 times. A later analysis grouped co-occurring TCRs with DBSCAN, adding TCRdist sequence similarity when clustering within HLA-allele-positive subsets. Repertoires with fewer than 30,000 or more than 120,000 public chains, plus five repertoires with anomalous nucleotide sharing, were excluded from co-occurrence clustering. TCRdb re-hosts the immuneACCESS table, in-frame sequences only. Its copies lack some clones; in the studies checked, an unresolved V gene accounts for under half of them, and the cause for the rest is not known. That table supplies the V and J calls and clone size; D and trimming were determined from the DNA. For this sample there are about 300,000 clones; roughly 85% appear just once. Roughly 4% of the sample is in the top ten clones.

Study-level results and caveats: A later analysis reported that several top co-occurrence clusters appeared linked to parvovirus B19, influenza, CMV and Epstein-Barr virus. Because HLA typing was missing for some donors at each locus, association tests included only the typed subset. Roughly uniform sequencing depth across donors was assumed in presence/absence analyses, although this assumption may not hold. Because counts were too low, under 20 rarely observed V segments, including chromosome 9 orphons, were left out of the earlier analysis of some 600 of the donors. Immune exposure information for the cohort was limited to CMV serostatus. In the study, about 150 TCR beta chains were listed as associated with cytomegalovirus. In a later analysis, the rate of TCR association differed among HLA loci, with DRB1 alleles having the most associated TCRs and HLA-C alleles having the fewest. The classifier was reported to diagnose cytomegalovirus status with high specificity and sensitivity in both the original cohort and the validation cohort. Correlated functional status among segregating V segments might be attributable to linkage disequilibrium, but an unknown experimental factor could not be ruled out. Most TCR sequences were observed very rarely across donors, whereas some public TCRs were present in many individuals. In vitro tests confirmed that a few of the cytomegalovirus-associated TCR beta chains recognize cytomegalovirus antigens. Strong co-occurrence of HLA alleles, especially DR and DQ, made assigning TCR associations to individual alleles difficult. It was suggested by the authors that the approach could potentially be generalized to other disease states and immunological phenotypes. Specific HLA alleles were associated with over 15,000 TCR beta sequences at a false discovery rate of 0.05 in a later analysis. The sequencing pipeline was judged likely to have produced a cluster of highly shared sequence variants as a technical artifact. In a later analysis, most CMV-associated TCR beta chains were found to appear HLA-restricted, with HLA associations seemingly driven largely by CMV exposure. Compared with the approximately 670-donor mean, donors in an Asian-associated ancestry cluster had fewer N-insertions in productive TCRs, according to a later genetic analysis. An association between a missense DCLRE1C variant and V-gene and J-gene trimming of TCR beta chains was found in a later genetic analysis and replicated in an independent cohort. Only TCR beta chains were sequenced in this cohort, and the absence of alpha or paired-chain data limited detectable features. In a later analysis, HLA-associated TCR beta chains were found to be more clonally expanded and to have lower generation probabilities than equally common non-associated chains. Some IMGT-functional V segments, including TRBV6-2 and TRBV6-3, could not be told apart with the 87-base-pair reads, so those segments were excluded. A further reported finding was that TCR beta sequences accurately predicted the HLA-A and HLA-B alleles for most subjects in the first cohort. Broadly in line with IMGT annotations, most TCR beta V segments showed up in productive rearrangements about 90% or about 30% of the time in an earlier analysis of around 550 of the donors.

CDR1 LNHDA and CDR2 SQIVND were looked up in the germline V gene (reference sequence). The CDR3 runs 15 amino acids, cysteine and phenylalanine included. CDR3 DNA is the only sequence kept; it has 45 bases, read in frame from the first base. V is clipped by 3 bases and J by 1 base, and the sequence between their germline boundaries is 12 bases long. Specimen: PBMCs. This TCR derives from a man aged 35-49 years in good health and CMV-seropositive. The rearranged segments are TRBV19 and TRBJ1-1; no D gene is confidently identified. The CDR3 amino acid sequence is: CASSIREFGNTEAFF. Read as DNA, the sequence is TGTGCCAGTAGTATTCGGGAGTTCGGGAACACTGAAGCTTTCTTT.